This TCR beta chain came from a study of human T cells and chemical hapten exposure. In this sample, this clonotype turned up many times. Time point reported: patch test 2, 6 weeks after DPC sensitization. Treatment of the sample: therapeutic diphenylcyclopropenone sensitization with weekly scalp DPC. From germline, CDR1 is LNHDA and CDR2 SQIVND (reference sequence). V lost 7 bases to trimming and J lost 4 bases, with 12 bases between them. The CDR3 is made up of 13 amino acids. One entry per CDR3 protein, called by TCRdb with MiXCR from the RACE reads. This table holds roughly 96,000 distinct CDR3 sequences, 9.3% found once.

This receptor was taken from a middle-aged woman with alopecia areata. Some clones in this sample may be carry-over from other donors' samples. The source material was whole blood, sampled in connection with sensitization to the hapten diphenylcyclopropenone (DPC). V usage is TRBV19 and J usage is TRBJ2-3; possible D gene TRBD1, 5 bases. CDR3 DNA: TGTGCCAGTACGACCAGGGTCGCAGATACGCAGTATTTT. Protein product: CASTTRVADTQYF.